Sequencing of this T cell receptor beta chain was carried out in a study of naive and memory T cell subsets (dated by TCRdb to 2016 to 2017). A note on the overall study: The study applied an open-source, UMI-based TCR alpha and beta sequencing pipeline to sorted naive and memory peripheral blood T cell subsets. Complete agreement was observed between the functional CMV T cell responses and the IgG serology results. RNA was DNase-treated and reverse transcribed with TCR constant-region primers, mostly using SuperScript III.

According to the germline V gene, CDR1 reads MNHEY and CDR2 reads SVGAGI. Counted from cysteine to phenylalanine, this CDR3 has 15 amino acids. The DNA shown is the 45-base CDR3, in frame from base 1. The germline ends are 12 bases apart after V is trimmed by 2 bases and J by 3 bases. Libraries were prepared through UMI-ligation and nested PCR. To cover both TRBC1 and TRBC2, the beta constant-region primer consisted of an equimolar mix of two oligonucleotides. The ligated cDNA went through four rounds of PCR with nested alpha and beta constant-region primers together with the SP2 primer. A single-stranded oligonucleotide containing the SP2 primer and a 12-nucleotide UMI was joined to the 3' end of the cDNA by T4 RNA ligase 1. Incubation of the ligation reaction lasted about 20-25 hours at 16 degrees C. PCR2 was typically run as a SYBR Green qPCR and stopped at a predetermined threshold to prevent over-amplification. Apart from the first purification, every purification step used Agencourt AMPure XP magnetic beads. Library quantification was done by Qubit, followed by a TapeStation check on which the main peak was expected at around 650 bp. Pooled libraries were sequenced on an Illumina MiSeq using v2 2x251 paired-end kits, and typically roughly 1-2.2 million reads were obtained per sample. Each sample was pooled at 4 to 5 nM, and about 5-8% PhiX was included to help cluster recognition. In the paper's pipeline: FASTQ reads processed by Demultiplexor were assigned V and J genes by Decombinator through tag matching that tolerated a single base-pair mismatch. Collapsinator relied on UMIs to fix sequencing errors as well as frequency errors caused by PCR heterogeneity. CDR3Translator translated TCRs and extracted CDR3s from the conserved cysteine to the FGXG phenylalanine, flagging non-productive sequences. Gini, Shannon entropy and inverse Simpson indices were computed after subsampling the repertoires to the same number of UMI-defined TCRs. Within the linear range, a power law was fitted by maximum likelihood to the distributions of clonotype abundance. Similar UMI counts, unique TCR numbers and clonal distributions were obtained with the pipeline and with MIGEC on one naive CD8 sample. One analysis removed from the naive repertoire any naive TCRs that were also present in any memory subset from the same donor. Repertoires were searched for 7,322 CMV-associated CDR3 sequences compiled from VDJdb and a published dataset. TCRdb took the public reads, trimmed them with fastp at Q25, ran MiXCR for clone calling and kept in-frame beta chains. Rows are combined by CDR3 protein, so each entry shows the most common genes and DNA. TCRdb, rather than the study authors, made the V and J calls. The sample table contains approximately 150,000 distinct CDR3 sequences; only one count was recorded for approximately 21% of them. Of the sample, roughly 0.68% falls within the top ten clones.

Remarks on this clonotype: Its antigen is not yet known. Base quality data are lacking; no much larger clone is found one base away.

TCR alpha and beta chain libraries were amplified separately from the second PCR step onward. To determine each donor's CMV status, fresh PBMCs were stimulated overnight with CMV viral lysate, and IFNgamma production from CD4+ T cells was then assessed. Using Miltenyi beads, CD4 T cells were first positively selected, and CD8 T cells were then positively selected from the CD4-negative fraction. After staining for CD3, CD4, CD8, CD45RA, CD27 and a live/dead dye, cells were sorted on a BD Aria II into four subsets based on CD45RA and CD27. A few healthy volunteers provided blood, and the blood of each volunteer was split into CD4 and CD8 T cells and then into four differentiation subsets. Around 120 ml of peripheral blood was drawn per donor, and PBMC were isolated by Ficoll-Paque PLUS density-gradient centrifugation. After sorting, cells were lysed in RLT buffer, RNA was extracted using a Qiagen RNeasy kit, and the extracted RNA was stored at -80 degrees C.

Results and caveats for the whole study, not just this receptor: A few larger clonotypes were found in naive repertoires, especially CD8, and these larger clonotypes were possibly memory cells re-expressing CD45RA. In both CD4 and CD8 cells, going from naive through CM, EM and EMRA, the Gini index went up while Shannon and inverse Simpson diversity went down. RNA-based TCR counts may be affected by expression changes linked to T cell activation and differentiation. After error correction, only a single occurrence was seen for over 85% of naive TCR sequences, so much steeper abundance distributions were produced than in memory subsets. Single alpha or beta chain sequences, rather than paired alpha/beta receptors, were used to define clonotypes. TCR abundance followed a power law with an exponent that was different for naive and memory subsets but consistent across the three individuals. The repertoire findings for the naive and memory subsets could not be validated, as no ground truth was available.

The clonotype was recovered from a human donor in good health. The rearrangement joined TRBV6-5 to TRBJ2-3; D gene: possibly TRBD1, on 6 matching bases. The sample taken for sequencing was naive CD8+ T cells from blood. The sample's cell subset or site label, in plain terms: naive T cells, CD45RA high CD27+. The CDR3 protein sequence reads: CASSYQGSFTDTQYF. At the DNA level, the sequence is TGTGCCAGCAGTTACCAGGGGAGTTTTACAGATACGCAGTATTTT.